This section outlines one T cell receptor (beta chain) sequence together with its context. Its antigen specificity is not known. Per-base quality was not reported, and no clone a single base away is much larger than it. The sample comes from a study of OX40 agonist ivuxolimab in advanced cancers. Notes on the research overall: Ivuxolimab, which targeted the costimulatory receptor OX40 (CD134), was an agonistic, fully human IgG2 monoclonal antibody. Intravenous ivuxolimab was administered to patients every 2 weeks at six dose levels: 0.01, 0.1, 0.3, 1.5, 3 and 10 mg/kg. Of the approximately 54 patients in dose escalation, 19 had hepatocellular carcinoma, some 15 had melanoma, 9 had renal cell carcinoma and 9 had head and neck cancer. A male proportion of roughly 80% and a mean age of 60 years, ranging from about 23 to 90, were recorded for the dose-escalation cohort. Prior anti-PD-1, anti-PD-L1 or anti-CTLA-4 therapy was permitted, and checkpoint inhibitors had been received by roughly 42% of dose-escalation patients. Partial responses were achieved by three dose-escalation patients, of whom one had hepatocellular carcinoma and two had cutaneous melanoma. Peripheral TCRbeta sequencing aimed to test whether ivuxolimab altered TCR sequence diversity and caused clonal T-cell expansion. The paper describes the monotherapy dose-escalation part (N ≈ 49 patients) of the phase I trial of ivuxolimab.

Overall study outcomes, separate from this receptor: After ivuxolimab, expanded clones were on average more numerous among CD8+ T cells than among CD4+ T cells. In the 0.1-3.0 mg/kg groups, partial responders had among the lowest normalized peripheral clonal expansion, particularly in CD8+ T cells. The antigen specificity of the clonally expanded peripheral T cells was not determined. At doses of 0.1 to 3.0 mg/kg, clonal expansion of both CD4+ and CD8+ blood T cells was observed from baseline to week 6. Low levels of normalized T-cell clonal expansion were also shown by some nonresponding patients.

Patients with autoimmune disease history or receiving systemic immunosuppression were excluded from the trial. Peripheral blood for TCR sequencing was collected from all dose cohorts at baseline, on cycle 4 day 1, and on cycle 7 day 1. Samples were obtained from an open-label, multicenter, first-in-human phase I dose-escalation trial of ivuxolimab. Adults with locally advanced or metastatic head and neck squamous cell, hepatocellular, melanoma or renal cell carcinoma were enrolled in the trial. Before TCR sequencing, CD4+ T cells and CD8+ T cells were sorted from peripheral blood as separate populations. Per the germline V gene, SGHTA is the CDR1 and FQGNSA is the CDR2. The CDR3 spans 16 residues, from the cysteine through the phenylalanine. Solely the CDR3 DNA is kept, with 48 bases framed from the first base. Germline trimming amounts to 0 bases on V and 3 bases on J, with 5 as the count of junction bases outside the gene matches.

Genomic DNA was extracted from sorted cells for sequencing of the TCRbeta CDR3 region. TCRbeta CDR3 regions were sequenced using the immunoSEQ Assay. Imported from immuneACCESS, the table was reduced by TCRdb to in-frame sequences with V and J called. These copies leave out some clones; in studies compared against another copy, an unresolved V gene accounts for under half, and the cause of the remainder is not known. This sample gives 70,000 to 75,000 clones in total; around 90% of them show up just once. The ten most abundant clones make up approximately 2.6% of the sample. The chain is made from TRBV7-2 and TRBJ2-1; 7 bases in the junction line up with TRBD1. The sequencing used CD4+ or CD8+ T cells sorted from blood, collected in a trial of the OX40 agonist ivuxolimab. This sequence originates from an adult with an advanced solid tumor such as melanoma, head and neck, liver or kidney cancer. Here the CDR3 is given as CASSLALDRFYNEQFF. The DNA is as follows: TGTGCCAGCAGCTTAGCGCTGGACAGGTTCTACAATGAGCAGTTCTTC.